This TCR beta chain was identified in a study of blood T cells in healthy people across ages. Overall study context: About one barcoded beta molecule per two T cells was captured by template switching. Study outcomes and limitations: The study found more naive CD4+ cells and higher diversity in long-lived than aged donors.

Next came a second PCR, run for roughly 6 to 11 cycles, which used a sample-barcoded 5' primer along with a J-beta primer mix. TCRdb ran MiXCR on the 5' RACE reads and lists one entry per CDR3 protein. The sample comprises 800,000 or so distinct CDR3 sequences, more than 20% of which are singletons, and roughly 3.5% rests with the top ten. This CDR3 is 13 amino acids long. Germline-derived CDR1 and CDR2 are KGHSH and LQKENI. PBMCs were isolated at a quantity of at least 6 million per sample. This clonotype has more than one count but fewer than ten. The antigen remains undetermined. These same data were also listed under a study on T cells of mothers and their children. That source adds: The study obtained over 8.5 million TCR beta CDR3 reads per mother and a few million per child.

This chain connects TRBV18 to TRBJ2-5, with 7 bases that match TRBD2. The DNA end lines up better with TRBJ2-7; the J call may be wrong. The sequenced sample consisted of blood. The TCR sequence derives from a boy aged 10-17 years in good health. CDR3 sequence (DNA): TGTGCCAGCTCACCCGGACTAGAGGACGAGCAGTACTTC. It encodes CASSPGLEDEQYF.